This T cell receptor (beta chain) is from a study of cytomegalovirus exposure and HLA in healthy donors. Study background: Clustering assigned 70% to 90% of the roughly 370 genotyped donors to the Caucasian-associated ancestry cluster. Study-wide points: Most subjects' HLA-A and HLA-B alleles were reportedly predicted from TCR beta sequences. Immune exposure data for these donors was limited to CMV serostatus.

Nominal health characterized the donors when sampled, though unrecorded immune exposures were likely. A multiplex PCR was run with 60 Vbeta primers and 13 Jbeta primers. Assay used: immunoSEQ multiplex PCR; TCRdb lists only in-frame clones, some missing. The table has about 170,000 clones, 79% seen once. Germline CDR1 MNHNY, CDR2 SVGAGI (reference sequence). This CDR3 has 13 residues. V lost 7 bases and J 0 bases, leaving 7 bases between the germline ends. About this clone itself: Its antigen is as yet unknown.

The TCR was taken from a woman in her forties or fifties in good health and CMV-seronegative. Sequencing was performed on PBMCs. V usage is TRBV6-6 and J usage is TRBJ1-3; no firm D call. The CDR3 DNA is TGTGCCAGCACCTATTCCTCTGGAAACACCATATATTTT. Protein: CASTYSSGNTIYF.